This T cell receptor beta chain emerged from a study of identical twins. From the 5' RACE reads, TCRdb called clonotypes with MiXCR, one entry per CDR3 protein. Here the sample spans roughly 700,000 distinct CDR3 sequences, more than 6.5% being singletons. V was trimmed by 5 bases and J by 9 bases, leaving 14 bases between them. The CDR3 covers 13 residues. Germline lookup yields CDR1 SGHAT and CDR2 FQNNGV. This clonotype was counted a few times. These data were likewise used in another study, on yellow fever vaccine responses in identical twins.

The material sequenced was PBMCs. This clonotype was obtained from a woman between 18 and 30 years old in good health. J is TRBJ2-1 and V is TRBV11-2; the D is unclear. This chain's CDR3 is CASSTSRSGEQFF. The CDR3 region has the DNA TGTGCCAGCAGCACGAGCCGTTCGGGTGAGCAGTTCTTC.